The present TCR beta chain was sequenced within a study of blood T cell repertoires in COVID-19. At the level of the study: Some COVID-19 samples were acute and others convalescent; all came from the United States, Italy and Spain. From T cells, B-cell-depleted T cells, or PBMCs came the material, which was cDNA or gDNA.

Data came from immunoSEQ multiplex PCR; TCRdb stores just in-frame clones and leaves some out. In the table there are 150,000 or so clones, under 85% of which are singletons. The CDR3 loop spans 15 amino acids. The chain has TRBV7-5 and TRBJ2-3; the DNA was not compared with TRBD2, the D call given in the table. TRBV7-5 is a pseudogene locus. Material for sequencing was peripheral blood. The clonotype originates from a human donor in a cohort sampled during active COVID-19. DNA of the CDR3: TGTGCCAGAAGCTTAGTTGAGACTAGATCAGATACGCAGTATTTT. Encoded protein: CARSLVETRSDTQYF.